The 8 T cell receptor beta chains presented below share a single source sample, sequenced in a study of blood T cell repertoires in COVID-19. Profiling relied on immunoSEQ multiplex PCR, and the TCRdb table lists in-frame clones only, not all of them. This table has some 330,000 clones, approximately 90% appearing once. The sequencing input was PBMCs or T cells enriched from blood (not recorded which). The receptors stem from a man aged 30 to 45 who had recovered from COVID-19.

The V and J genes are TRBV3-1 (or the pseudogene TRBV3-2) and TRBJ2-2; the D is unclear. From germline, CDR1 is LGHDT and CDR2 YNNKEL (reference sequence). This CDR3 comprises 16 residues. V lost 0 bases, J lost 5 bases, and 13 bases lay in between. CDR3 sequence reads: CASSQDQMRLTGELFF. The CDR3 bases are TGTGCCAGCAGCCAAGATCAGATGAGGTTGACCGGGGAGCTGTTTTTT.

The genes are TRBV3-1 (or the pseudogene TRBV3-2) and TRBJ2-5; 13 bases match TRBD2. The CDR3 is 17 residues long. Germline V gene data show CDR1 as LGHDT and CDR2 as YNNKEL (reference sequence). Germline trimming cut 1 base from V and 1 base from J; bases unmatched to any gene: 3. The CDR3 is CASSQGTSGRGQETQYF. DNA of the CDR3: TGTGCCAGCAGCCAAGGCACTAGCGGGAGGGGCCAAGAGACCCAGTACTTC.

This sequence joins TRBV10-2 and TRBJ2-1; TRBD2 agrees at 14 bases. With 5 bases clipped from V and 3 bases from J, the junction kept 3 bases outside the gene matches. Germline assignment: CDR1 WSHSY and CDR2 SAAADI. The CDR3 runs 16 residues. DNA for the CDR3: TGCGCCAGCAGTCGACTAGCGGGAGGGGTCTACAATGAGCAGTTCTTC. Translation: CASSRLAGGVYNEQFF.

The rearrangement joins TRBV5-5 to TRBJ2-1, with D unresolved. This CDR3 is built from 14 residues. Between the trimmed V and J ends, which lost 1 base and 3 bases, there was a span of 8 bases. The germline gives CDR1 SGHKS, CDR2 YYEKEE (reference sequence). The CDR3 sequence is CASSLWQFYNEQFF. The CDR3 DNA sequence: TGTGCCAGCAGCTTGTGGCAATTCTACAATGAGCAGTTCTTC.

The V gene is TRBV7-2, the J gene TRBJ2-5; D may be TRBD1 (6 bases). The CDR3 consists of 16 residues. V was shortened by 6 bases and J by 3 bases, with 20 bases between the two germline ends. Germline values: CDR1 SGHTA, CDR2 FQGNSA. The CDR3 DNA is TGTGCCAGCAGAGAGCCGGGACAAGGGCCGAAAGAGACCCAGTACTTC. Translated: CASREPGQGPKETQYF.

The rearrangement joins TRBV11-3 to TRBJ2-1; TRBD2 matches at 10 bases. Germline loops: CDR1 SGHNT, CDR2 YENEEA. The CDR3 is 17 amino acids. The V segment lost 0 bases and the J segment 5 bases; nucleotides outside the gene matches: 7. The CDR3: CASSLERIAGGNNEQFF. Here the CDR3 DNA reads TGTGCCAGCAGCTTAGAGAGGATAGCGGGAGGAAACAATGAGCAGTTCTTC.

The chain is built from TRBV10-1 and TRBJ2-7; TRBD1 matches 12 bases. The CDR3 is 14 residues long. Germline CDR1 WNHNN, CDR2 SYGVQD (reference sequence). V dropped 10 bases and J dropped 7; count of bases not matched to a gene: 11. This chain's CDR3 is CATKAGQGAREQYF. CDR3 nucleotides: TGCGCCACCAAAGCGGGACAGGGGGCGAGGGAGCAGTACTTC.

This chain connects TRBV21-1 to TRBJ2-3; the tabulated D call, TRBD2, remains unverified against the DNA. TRBV21-1 is a pseudogene segment. CDR3 length: 22 residues. CDR3: CASSKAAVAEIGDLDPVGTQYF. The DNA for the CDR3 is TGTGCCAGCAGCAAAGCAGCGGTGGCGGAGATTGGAGATTTGGACCCGGTCGGTACGCAGTATTTT.